Following are 22 T cell receptor beta chains from one sample sequenced in a study of T cell responses to AZD1222 COVID-19 vaccine. TCRdb's table, derived via immunoSEQ multiplex PCR, lists solely in-frame clones and lacks some. The sample yields fewer than 55,000 clones, around 91% seen once. The sample was peripheral blood, taken 28 days after the second AZD1222 dose. These receptors all come from an adult who received the AZD1222 COVID-19 vaccine.

In DNA, the CDR3 is TGTGCCAGCAGTGAAGAAGGGGGGGGAGAAGCTTTCTTT. It specifies CASSEEGGGEAFF. V gene TRBV6-1 combines with J gene TRBJ1-1; tentatively, D is TRBD1 (6 bases). The V end lost 1 base, the J end lost 8 bases, and 11 bases lay between the germline ends. The CDR3 totals 13 residues. In germline, CDR1 is MNHNS, CDR2 SASEGT.

The chain couples TRBV10-2 to TRBJ1-3, with 11 bases lining up with TRBD1. The CDR3 runs 15 residues. Germline V gene lookup returns CDR1 WSHSY and CDR2 SAAADI. V was clipped by 4 bases and J by 9 bases; unmatched bases: 8. CDR3 sequence: CASSGRDRGLSTIYF. The CDR3 DNA sequence: TGCGCCAGCAGTGGGCGGGACAGGGGGTTGAGCACCATATATTTT.

The rearrangement links TRBV6-2 or TRBV6-3 to TRBJ2-7; TRBD1 might be the D (6 bases). The CDR3 is 15 residues long. Germline V CDR1 and CDR2: MNHEY, SVGEGT. Trimming cost V 4 bases and J 0 bases, with 13 bases left between them. CDR3 in amino acids: CASSSLGGPSYEQYF. The CDR3 coding sequence is TGTGCCAGCAGTTCCCTAGGGGGTCCCTCCTACGAGCAGTACTTC.

The chain carries TRBV19 and TRBJ1-2; D is perhaps TRBD1 (5 bases). Trimming cost V 6 bases and J 5 bases, with 16 bases left between them. This CDR3 comprises 14 residues. The germline gives CDR1 LNHDA, CDR2 SQIVND (reference sequence). CDR3 sequence (DNA): TGTGCCAGTAGGAACCAGGGAGTCGGTTATGGCTACACCTTC. This translates into CASRNQGVGYGYTF.

The rearrangement joins TRBV9 to TRBJ1-1; the match to TRBD1 covers 10 bases. CDR3 size: 14 residues. V gave up 3 bases and J gave up 4 bases; unmatched junction bases: 3. Germline values: CDR1 SGDLS, CDR2 YYNGEE. In DNA form, the CDR3 reads TGTGCCAGCAGCGGACAGGGGGCAGGCACTGAAGCTTTCTTT. This sequence encodes CASSGQGAGTEAFF.

The V gene is TRBV9, the J gene TRBJ2-1, with D perhaps TRBD1 (7 bases). With 6 bases removed from V and 5 bases from J, the gap between germline ends came to 12 bases. From germline, CDR1 is SGDLS and CDR2 YYNGEE. This CDR3 region has 13 residues. The CDR3 region has the DNA TGTGCCAGCACGGAGGGGGCAAACAATGAGCAGTTCTTC. Amino acid sequence: CASTEGANNEQFF.

This chain uses TRBV9 with TRBJ2-4, with unresolved D. V was cut by 4 bases and J by 6 bases, with 8 bases left in between. The CDR3 runs to 12 residues. Germline V gene lookup returns CDR1 SGDLS and CDR2 YYNGEE. The CDR3 sequence: CASSPGGNIQYF. The CDR3 nucleotides are TGTGCCAGCAGCCCAGGTGGAAACATTCAGTACTTC.

The J gene is TRBJ1-1, the V gene TRBV11-3, with D unclear. The V and J ends lost 1 base and 3 bases respectively, with 9 bases between them. The CDR3 sequence is 14 residues long. Germline V lookup: CDR1 SGHNT, CDR2 YENEEA. The CDR3 region is CASSLGGIDTEAFF. The DNA for the CDR3 is TGTGCCAGCAGCTTAGGAGGGATCGACACTGAAGCTTTCTTT.

This chain uses TRBV27 with TRBJ1-1; a possible D gene is TRBD1 (5 bases). This CDR3 spans 18 amino acids. The germline gives CDR1 MNHEY, CDR2 SMNVEV (reference sequence). V gave up 5 bases and J gave up 0 bases, with 22 bases separating them. The CDR3 here is CASSRQGSGLRMNTEAFF. The DNA for the CDR3 is TGTGCCAGCAGTCGGCAGGGATCGGGGTTGAGAATGAACACTGAAGCTTTCTTT.

This sequence joins TRBV6-5 and TRBJ1-5; 9 bases line up with TRBD1. V was pared by 2 bases and J by 4 bases, with 0 bases of the junction left unmatched. Germline CDR1 and CDR2: MNHEY and SVGAGI. The CDR3 sequence is 14 residues long. The CDR3 loop reads CASSYGTGNQPQHF. The CDR3 coding sequence is TGTGCCAGCAGTTACGGGACAGGGAATCAGCCCCAGCATTTT.

This chain uses TRBV7-9 with TRBJ2-5; 7 bases match TRBD2. The CDR3 length is 13 residues. Germline assignment: CDR1 SEHNR and CDR2 FQNEAQ (reference sequence). V trimming: 4 bases; J trimming: 2 bases; junction bases outside the gene matches: 1. The CDR3: CASSSGLQETQYF. In DNA form, the CDR3 reads TGTGCCAGCAGCTCGGGACTACAAGAGACCCAGTACTTC.

This chain uses TRBV5-4 with TRBJ1-1, with no clear D. The CDR3 totals 14 residues. Germline V gives CDR1 SGHNT, CDR2 YYREEE (reference sequence). The ends were cut back, 3 bases at V and 1 base at J, with 10 bases in the middle. CDR3 DNA: TGTGCCAGCAGCTGGCCTAATAAGAACACTGAAGCTTTCTTT. Its protein is CASSWPNKNTEAFF.

The chain employs TRBV9 and TRBJ2-7, with D possibly being TRBD2 (6 bases). Germline-derived CDR1 and CDR2 are SGDLS and YYNGEE. V was clipped by 5 bases and J by 0 bases, with 15 bases between them. This CDR3 spans 15 amino acids. CDR3: CASRPRESGSYEQYF. The DNA of the CDR3 is TGTGCCAGCAGACCCCGGGAGAGCGGCTCCTACGAGCAGTACTTC.

This chain links TRBV6-5 with TRBJ1-2; D gene unclear. This CDR3 has 13 residues. Germline CDR1 and CDR2: MNHEY and SVGAGI. V was shortened by 6 bases and J by 1 base, with 9 bases between the two germline ends. The CDR3 region is CASSPTGNYGYTF. CDR3 bases: TGTGCCAGCAGCCCGACCGGTAACTATGGCTACACCTTC.

The genes are TRBV7-2 and TRBJ2-5; D assignment may be TRBD1 or TRBD2 (6 bases each). There are 15 residues in the CDR3. Germline V lookup: CDR1 SGHTA, CDR2 FQGNSA. Trimming took 5 bases from V and 6 from J, leaving 19 bases between them. The CDR3 DNA reads TGTGCCAGCAGCCCCGGAGGTTCGGGGGCTAAGACCCAGTACTTC. The encoded protein is CASSPGGSGAKTQYF.

The chain carries TRBV9 and TRBJ1-1; D possibly corresponds to TRBD1 (5 bases). The CDR3 totals 16 residues. Trimming took off 4 bases at V and 3 bases at J, with 19 bases between the two ends. Germline V gives CDR1 SGDLS, CDR2 YYNGEE. The CDR3 protein is CASSSGLRRTDTEAFF. The DNA of the CDR3 is TGTGCCAGCAGCTCGGGACTCCGAAGGACCGACACTGAAGCTTTCTTT.

The V and J genes are TRBV5-8 and TRBJ2-1; 7 positions match TRBD1. V lost 6 bases and J lost 0; bases outside the gene matches: 12. The germline V gene has CDR1 SGHTS and CDR2 YDEGEE. There are 17 residues in the CDR3. DNA of the CDR3: TGTGCCAGCAATCCGGGACAGACGGTAAGCTCCTACAATGAGCAGTTCTTC. Amino acid sequence: CASNPGQTVSSYNEQFF. The whole variable domain, remainder taken from reference TRBV5-8 and TRBJ2-1, is EAGVTQSPTHLIKTRGQQATLRCSPISGHTSVYWYQQALGLGLQFLLWYDEGEERNRGNFPPRFSGRQFPNYSSELNVNALELEDSALYLCASNPGQTVSSYNEQFFGPGTRLTVL.

This clone was counted only a few times. The chain recombines TRBV2 with TRBJ1-6; TRBD1 aligns across 7 bases. Looked up from germline, CDR1 is SNHLY and CDR2 is FYNNEI. This CDR3 is built from 18 residues. V was pared by 1 base and J by 10 bases, with 16 bases of the junction left unmatched. The CDR3 region has the DNA TGTGCCAGCAGTGAAGACCTCGTAGGGAGACAGGGAAGGTCACCCCTCCACTTT. This encodes CASSEDLVGRQGRSPLHF.

This clone appeared once. The J gene is TRBJ2-1, the V gene TRBV7-8; 10 bases fit TRBD2. This CDR3 has 14 residues. Germline V gene data show CDR1 as SGHVS and CDR2 as FQNEAQ. V lost 3 bases to trimming and J lost 9 bases; unmatched junction nucleotides: 5. Here the CDR3 reads CASSLGLASGEQFF. Here the CDR3 DNA reads TGTGCCAGCAGCTTGGGACTAGCGTCGGGTGAGCAGTTCTTC.

This clone was recorded once. This chain connects TRBV24-1 to TRBJ1-3; no reliable D call. Trimming shortened V by 0 bases and J by 2 bases, and 16 bases separated the two germline ends. Germline V gives CDR1 KGHDR, CDR2 SFDVKD. This CDR3 has 18 amino acids. The CDR3 sequence: CATSDLQLAPGPGNTIYF. CDR3 nucleotides: TGTGCCACCAGTGATTTGCAGTTAGCTCCCGGACCTGGAAACACCATATATTTT.

This chain uses TRBV12-5 with TRBJ2-3; 8 positions agree with TRBD2. The junction had 3 bases not matched to a gene; V was cut back by 4 bases and J by 0 bases. The CDR3 length is 15 residues. CDR1 and CDR2 from the germline V gene are LGHNT and FRNRAP. CDR3 loop: CASGWTGGSTDTQYF. CDR3 coding DNA: TGTGCTAGTGGTTGGACGGGGGGGAGCACAGATACGCAGTATTTT.

The chain combines TRBV19 with TRBJ2-7; 8 bases are a match to TRBD2. CDR3 length: 12 residues. V shed 5 bases, J shed 5 bases, and the junction held 2 bases outside the gene matches. CDR1 is LNHDA, CDR2 SQIVND, per germline (reference sequence). CDR3 coding DNA: TGTGCCAGTAGTGTCGGGGGGGACGAGCAGTACTTC. Amino acid sequence: CASSVGGDEQYF.